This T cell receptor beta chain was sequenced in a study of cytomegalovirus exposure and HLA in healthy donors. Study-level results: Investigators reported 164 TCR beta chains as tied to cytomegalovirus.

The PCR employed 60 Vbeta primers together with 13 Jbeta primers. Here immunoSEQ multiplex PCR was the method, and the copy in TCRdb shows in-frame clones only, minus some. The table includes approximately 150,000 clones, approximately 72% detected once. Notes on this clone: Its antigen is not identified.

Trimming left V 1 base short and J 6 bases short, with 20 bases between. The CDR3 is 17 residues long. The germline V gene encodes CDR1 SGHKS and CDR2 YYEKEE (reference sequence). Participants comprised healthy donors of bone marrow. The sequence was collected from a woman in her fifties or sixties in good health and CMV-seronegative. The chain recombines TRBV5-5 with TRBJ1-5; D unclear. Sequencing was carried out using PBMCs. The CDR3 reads CASSLKPQGGMGQPQHF. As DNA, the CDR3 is TGTGCCAGCAGCTTGAAACCCCAAGGAGGAATGGGTCAGCCCCAGCATTTT. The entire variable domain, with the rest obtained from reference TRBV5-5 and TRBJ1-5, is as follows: DAGVTQSPTHLIKTRGQQVTLRCSPISGHKSVSWYQQVLGQGPQFIFQYYEKEERGRGNFPDRFSARQFPNYSSELNVNALLLGDSALYLCASSLKPQGGMGQPQHFGDGTRLSIL.